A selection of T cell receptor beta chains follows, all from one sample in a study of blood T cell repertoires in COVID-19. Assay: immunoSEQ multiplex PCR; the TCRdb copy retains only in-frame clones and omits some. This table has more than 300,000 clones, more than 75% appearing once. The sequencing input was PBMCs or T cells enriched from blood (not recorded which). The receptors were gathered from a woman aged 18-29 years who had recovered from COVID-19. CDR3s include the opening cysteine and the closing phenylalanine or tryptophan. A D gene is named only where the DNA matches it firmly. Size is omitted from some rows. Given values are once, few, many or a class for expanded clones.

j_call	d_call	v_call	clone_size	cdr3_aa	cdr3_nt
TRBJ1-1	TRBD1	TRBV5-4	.	CASSYGQGMNTEAFF	TGTGCCAGCAGCTACGGACAGGGGATGAACACTGAAGCTTTCTTT
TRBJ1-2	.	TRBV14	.	CASSPRQGDGYTF	TGTGCCAGCAGCCCTAGGCAGGGCGATGGCTACACCTTC
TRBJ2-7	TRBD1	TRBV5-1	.	CASSSPGRGQGYEQYF	TGCGCCAGCAGCTCGCCTGGGCGAGGACAGGGGTACGAGCAGTACTTC
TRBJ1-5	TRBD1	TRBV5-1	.	CASSLTGGQPQHF	TGCGCCAGCAGCTTGACAGGGGGCCAGCCCCAGCATTTT
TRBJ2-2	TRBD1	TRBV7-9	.	CASRHQRQGSTGELFF	TGTGCCAGCAGACACCAAAGACAGGGGTCGACCGGGGAGCTGTTTTTT
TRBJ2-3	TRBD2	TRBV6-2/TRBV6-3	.	CASSFLAGKLTDTQYF	TGTGCCAGCAGTTTTTTAGCGGGGAAACTCACAGATACGCAGTATTTT
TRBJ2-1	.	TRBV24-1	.	CATSARTSLIDEQFF	TGTGCCACCAGTGCACGGACAAGTCTAATCGATGAGCAGTTCTTC
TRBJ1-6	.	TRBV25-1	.	CASSMGGLYNSPLHF	TGTGCCAGCAGTATGGGGGGACTCTATAATTCACCCCTCCACTTT
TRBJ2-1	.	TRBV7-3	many	CASSSPQVPSNDEQFF	TGTGCCAGCAGCTCACCACAGGTACCCAGTAACGATGAGCAGTTCTTC
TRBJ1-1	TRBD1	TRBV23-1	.	CASSAPGTDTLNTEAFF	TGCGCCAGCAGCGCCCCCGGGACAGATACTTTGAACACTGAAGCTTTCTTT
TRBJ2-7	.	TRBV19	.	CASSIDYSFPYEQYF	TGTGCCAGTAGTATAGACTACAGCTTCCCCTACGAGCAGTACTTC
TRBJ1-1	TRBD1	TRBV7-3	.	CASSLTSIGDPGGNTEAFF	TGTGCCAGCAGCTTAACATCAATCGGGGACCCAGGGGGGAACACTGAAGCTTTCTTT
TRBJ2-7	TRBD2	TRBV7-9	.	CASSGLAGSYEQYF	TGTGCCAGCAGTGGACTAGCGGGATCCTACGAGCAGTACTTC
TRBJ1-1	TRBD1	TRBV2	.	CAMNSRDRGLSGNTEAFF	TGTGCCATGAACTCCCGGGACAGGGGACTTTCGGGGAACACTGAAGCTTTCTTT
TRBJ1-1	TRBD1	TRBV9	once	CASSPVGQGTTEAFF	TGTGCCAGCAGTCCCGTCGGACAGGGGACCACTGAAGCTTTCTTT
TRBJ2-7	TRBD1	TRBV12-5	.	CASGSLGTGPYEQYF	TGTGCTAGTGGTTCCCTAGGGACAGGGCCCTACGAGCAGTACTTC
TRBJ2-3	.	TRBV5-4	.	CASSPRRGGADTQYF	TGTGCCAGCAGCCCGCGGCGGGGCGGGGCAGATACGCAGTATTTT
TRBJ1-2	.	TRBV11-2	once	CASSSITGNYGYTF	TGTGCCAGCAGCTCAATTACAGGGAACTATGGCTACACCTTC
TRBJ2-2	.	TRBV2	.	CASSGALLGLRNTGELFF	TGTGCCAGCAGTGGGGCCCTCCTTGGACTGCGGAACACCGGGGAGCTGTTTTTT
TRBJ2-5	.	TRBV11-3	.	CASSLTGEETQYF	TGTGCCAGCAGCTTGACGGGGGAGGAGACCCAGTACTTC
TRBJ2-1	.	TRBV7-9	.	CASSLSENEQFF	TGTGCCAGCAGCTTATCGGAGAATGAGCAGTTCTTC
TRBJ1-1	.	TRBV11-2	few	CASSLRADEAFF	TGTGCCAGCAGCTTAAGAGCGGATGAAGCTTTCTTT
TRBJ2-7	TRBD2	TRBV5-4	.	CASSWTSGDLEQYF	TGTGCCAGCAGCTGGACTAGCGGGGACCTGGAGCAGTACTTC
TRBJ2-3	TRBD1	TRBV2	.	CASNAPGGQRTDTQYF	TGTGCCAGCAATGCACCAGGGGGCCAACGGACAGATACGCAGTATTTT
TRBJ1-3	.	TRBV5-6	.	CASRTSSSGNTIYF	TGTGCCAGCAGGACTTCGAGCTCTGGAAACACCATATATTTT
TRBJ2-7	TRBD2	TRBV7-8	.	CASSLQSSGNTYEQYF	TGTGCCAGCAGCTTACAATCTAGCGGGAATACCTACGAGCAGTACTTC
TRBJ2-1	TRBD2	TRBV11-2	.	CASSLDRTSGGAVEQFF	TGTGCCAGCAGCTTAGACCGGACTAGCGGGGGGGCGGTTGAGCAGTTCTTC
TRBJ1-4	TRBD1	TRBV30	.	CACLWTGKDEKLFF	TGTGCCTGTCTCTGGACAGGAAAGGACGAAAAACTGTTTTTT
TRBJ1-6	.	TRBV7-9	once	CASSQDSYEAHNSPLHF	TGTGCCAGCAGCCAGGACAGTTACGAGGCGCATAATTCACCCCTCCACTTT
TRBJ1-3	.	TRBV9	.	CASSVGTGEGNTIYF	TGTGCCAGCAGCGTAGGTACAGGAGAAGGAAACACCATATATTTT
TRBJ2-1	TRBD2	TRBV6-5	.	CASSRGLAGGHEQFF	TGTGCCAGCAGCCGGGGACTAGCGGGGGGGCATGAGCAGTTCTTC
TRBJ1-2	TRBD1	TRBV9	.	CASSGTGLLGYTF	TGTGCCAGCAGCGGGACAGGTCTCTTGGGCTACACCTTC
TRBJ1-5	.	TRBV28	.	CASSLDSNQPQHF	TGTGCCAGCAGTCTAGATAGCAATCAGCCCCAGCATTTT
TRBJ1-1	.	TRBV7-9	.	CASSRLRRWQEATEAFF	TGTGCCAGCAGCCGATTGAGGAGGTGGCAGGAGGCCACTGAAGCTTTCTTT
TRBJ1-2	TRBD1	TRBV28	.	CASGTRGRSDGYTF	TGTGCCAGCGGAACCAGGGGGCGTAGTGATGGCTACACCTTC
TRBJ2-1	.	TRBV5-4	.	CASGQGYNEQFF	TGTGCCAGCGGGCAGGGGTACAATGAGCAGTTCTTC
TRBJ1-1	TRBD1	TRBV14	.	CASSFGQGNTEAFF	TGTGCCAGCAGCTTCGGACAGGGGAACACTGAAGCTTTCTTT
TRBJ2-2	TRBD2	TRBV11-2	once	CASSRLAGGGTGELFF	TGTGCCAGCAGCCGACTAGCGGGGGGAGGTACCGGGGAGCTGTTTTTT
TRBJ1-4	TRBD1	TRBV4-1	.	CASSLAAGTVGEKLFF	TGCGCCAGCAGCCTCGCCGCGGGGACAGTCGGTGAAAAACTGTTTTTT
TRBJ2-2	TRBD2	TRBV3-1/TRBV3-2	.	CASSRLLAGDPTNTGELFF	TGTGCCAGCAGCCGATTACTAGCGGGGGACCCGACGAACACCGGGGAGCTGTTTTTT
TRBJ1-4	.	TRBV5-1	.	CASKPPGGANEKLFF	TGCGCCAGCAAACCCCCCGGGGGGGCCAATGAAAAACTGTTTTTT
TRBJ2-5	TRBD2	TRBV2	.	CASSATSDEETQYF	TGTGCCAGCAGTGCGACTAGCGACGAAGAGACCCAGTACTTC
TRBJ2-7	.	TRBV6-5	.	CASSESYEQYF	TGTGCCAGCAGCGAGTCCTACGAGCAGTACTTC
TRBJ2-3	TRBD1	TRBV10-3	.	CAISEPLLGGHTDTQYF	TGTGCCATCAGTGAGCCCCTATTAGGGGGCCACACAGATACGCAGTATTTT
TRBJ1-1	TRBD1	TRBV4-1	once	CASSQVGTANTEAFF	TGCGCCAGCAGCCAAGTGGGGACAGCGAACACTGAAGCTTTCTTT
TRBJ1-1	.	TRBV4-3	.	CASSLAGGCCAEAFF	TGCGCCAGCAGCCTCGCCGGGGGATGCTGCGCTGAAGCTTTCTTT
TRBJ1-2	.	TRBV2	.	CASSTMTDYGYTF	TGTGCCAGCAGTACCATGACAGACTATGGCTACACCTTC
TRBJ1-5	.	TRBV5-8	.	CASSPINQPQHF	TGTGCCAGCAGCCCTATTAATCAGCCCCAGCATTTT
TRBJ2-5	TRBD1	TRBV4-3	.	CASSQETTGQETQYF	TGCGCCAGCAGCCAAGAAACGACAGGGCAAGAGACCCAGTACTTC
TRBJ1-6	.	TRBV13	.	CASSMGLGGSPLHF	TGTGCCAGCAGCATGGGCCTGGGGGGGTCACCCCTCCACTTT
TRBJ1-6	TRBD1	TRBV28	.	CASSFPGQGRRRENNSPLHF	TGTGCCAGCAGTTTTCCGGGACAGGGGCGACGGAGGGAAAATAATTCACCCCTCCACTTT
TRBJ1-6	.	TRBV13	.	CASSDTRKNNSPLHF	TGTGCCAGCAGCGACACCAGGAAAAACAATTCACCCCTCCACTTT
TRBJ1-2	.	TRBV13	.	CASSLEGKGRKDYGYTF	TGTGCCAGCAGCTTAGAGGGGAAGGGCAGAAAGGACTATGGCTACACCTTC